The present entry profiles one T cell receptor (beta chain) with its context. Other nucleotide sequences from this sample produce the same CDR3. Measured with immunoSEQ multiplex PCR; TCRdb has only the in-frame clones, and not every one. This sample has some 170,000 clones, with approximately 81% found just once. The data were taken from a study of blood T cell repertoires in COVID-19. Study summary: PBMCs, B-cell-depleted T cells, or T cells were the source of the cDNA or gDNA that made up the material.

Between the trimmed V and J ends, which lost 1 base and 2 bases, there was a span of 8 bases. Germline V gives CDR1 KGHSH, CDR2 LQKENI. The CDR3 contains 14 residues. The receptor was derived from a man aged 40-50 years with acute or convalescent COVID-19. Sequencing was done on a sample of peripheral blood. V and J are TRBV18 and TRBJ1-1, with D unclear. The CDR3 region is CASSPRQTNTEAFF. The CDR3 DNA reads as TGTGCCAGCTCACCACGGCAGACAAACACTGAAGCTTTCTTT.